What follows are 2 T cell receptor beta chains derived from one specimen sequenced in a study of OX40 agonist ivuxolimab in advanced cancers. The library relied on the immunoSEQ multiplex PCR assay. TCRdb's version of the immuneACCESS table is confined to in-frame rearrangements and falls short of the full clone set. An unresolved V gene accounts for under half of the shortfall where checked; the remainder is of unknown origin. The sample includes about 45,000 clones, with around 84% observed a single time. The ten largest clones take up roughly 15% of the sample. This specimen was CD4+ or CD8+ T cells sorted from blood, taken in a trial of the OX40 agonist ivuxolimab. These TCRs come from an adult with an advanced solid tumor such as melanoma, head and neck, liver or kidney cancer.

The J gene is TRBJ2-7, the V gene TRBV7-6, with D maybe TRBD1 (5 bases). Trimming left V 3 bases short and J 2 bases short, with 11 bases between. From germline, CDR1 is SGHVS and CDR2 FNYEAQ. The CDR3 length is 14 residues. CDR3 protein: CASSLAGLTYEQYF. The CDR3 nucleotides read TGTGCCAGCAGCTTGGCAGGGTTAACCTACGAGCAGTACTTC.

V is TRBV4-1 and J is TRBJ2-5; 7 positions match TRBD2. Germline CDR1 is MGHRA and CDR2 is YSYEKL. Unmatched junction bases numbered 10, after V lost 0 bases and J lost 0 bases. This CDR3 region has 18 residues. The CDR3 loop reads CASSQEGVFGGYQETQYF. The DNA for the CDR3 is TGCGCCAGCAGCCAAGAAGGGGTATTCGGGGGGTACCAAGAGACCCAGTACTTC.